This T cell receptor beta chain was recovered during a study of a mutant IDH1 vaccine in newly diagnosed glioma. Study information: Receipt of radiotherapy, temozolomide, or both preceded the study, and most received both.

This table comes from immunoSEQ multiplex PCR, and its TCRdb copy is limited to in-frame clones, with some not included. The sample lists 35,000 to 50,000 clones, less than 85% occurring once. The CDR3 runs 14 residues. Germline V gene lookup returns CDR1 MNHEY and CDR2 SMNVEV (reference sequence). V lost 6 bases and J lost 6, with 15 bases in between. Described time point: week 23, last vaccination. It was 300 ug of mutant IDH1 20-mer peptide that made up each vaccine dose, given with topical imiquimod. Points on this clone: The antigen is unknown.

The specimen comprised PBMCs, sampled from a glioma patient whose treatment included an IDH1 peptide vaccine. V is TRBV27 and J is TRBJ2-4; D may match TRBD1 or TRBD2 (5 bases each). This TCR was recovered from a woman aged 18-29 years with glioma. Some clones in this sample may be carry-over from other donors' samples. The CDR3 loop is CASRKGTELNIQYF. CDR3 bases: TGTGCCAGCAGGAAAGGGACGGAATTAAACATTCAGTACTTC.